This TCR beta chain was sequenced during a study of neurological immune-mediated disorders. The time point denotes: longitudinal time-point 3. Serving as healthy controls were blood bank volunteers based in Maryland, USA. V shed 0 bases and J shed 0 bases, with 9 bases lying between them. Germline V lookup: CDR1 DFQATT, CDR2 SNEGSKA (reference sequence). The CDR3 runs 15 residues. This clonotype has a handful of counts. The cDNA was synthesized by 5'RACE incorporating 10-nucleotide random UMIs. Over 160 million TCR-beta sequences (from 15-18 subjects) were yielded by each sequencing run. MiXCR, applied by TCRdb to the 5' RACE reads, yields one record per CDR3 protein. The table has some 55,000 distinct CDR3 sequences, 6.5% to 8.5% seen once.

Sequences were obtained from PBMCs. The chain is built from TRBV20-1 and TRBJ1-3; unclear D gene. This clonotype was sampled from a woman in her thirties or forties in good health. The CDR3 loop reads CSARDLGNSGNTIYF. The DNA for the CDR3 is TGCAGTGCTAGAGATCTGGGGAACTCTGGAAACACCATATATTTT.